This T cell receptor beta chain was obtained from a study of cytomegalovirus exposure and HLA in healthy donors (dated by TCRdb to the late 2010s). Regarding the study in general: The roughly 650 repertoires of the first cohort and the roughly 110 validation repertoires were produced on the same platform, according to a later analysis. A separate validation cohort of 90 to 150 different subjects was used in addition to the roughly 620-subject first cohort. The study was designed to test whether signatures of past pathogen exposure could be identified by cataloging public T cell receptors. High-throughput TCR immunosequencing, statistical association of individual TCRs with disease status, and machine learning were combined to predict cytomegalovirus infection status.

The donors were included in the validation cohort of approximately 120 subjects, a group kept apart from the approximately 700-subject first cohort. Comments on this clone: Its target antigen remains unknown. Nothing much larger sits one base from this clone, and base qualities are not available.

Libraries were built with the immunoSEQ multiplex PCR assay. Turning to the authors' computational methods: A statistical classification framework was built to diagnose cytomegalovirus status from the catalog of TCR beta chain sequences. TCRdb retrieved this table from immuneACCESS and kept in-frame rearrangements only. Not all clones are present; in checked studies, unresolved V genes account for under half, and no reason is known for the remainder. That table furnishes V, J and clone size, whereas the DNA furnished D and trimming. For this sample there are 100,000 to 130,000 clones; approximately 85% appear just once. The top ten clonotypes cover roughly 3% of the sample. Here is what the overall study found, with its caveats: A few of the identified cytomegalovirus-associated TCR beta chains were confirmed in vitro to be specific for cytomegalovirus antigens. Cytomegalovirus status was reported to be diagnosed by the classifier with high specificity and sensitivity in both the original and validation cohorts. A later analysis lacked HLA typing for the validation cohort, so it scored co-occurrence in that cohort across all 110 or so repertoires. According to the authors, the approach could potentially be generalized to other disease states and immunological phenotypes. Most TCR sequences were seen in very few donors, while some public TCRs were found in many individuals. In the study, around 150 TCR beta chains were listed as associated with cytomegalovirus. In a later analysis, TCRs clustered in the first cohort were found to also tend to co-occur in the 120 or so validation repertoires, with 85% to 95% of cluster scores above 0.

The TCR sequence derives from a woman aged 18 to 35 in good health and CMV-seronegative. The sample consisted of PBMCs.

The CDR3 protein is CAIAITLAGGPDTQYF. The DNA sequence follows: TGTGCCATCGCCATTACTCTAGCGGGGGGTCCAGATACGCAGTATTTT. The sequence links TRBV10-3 to TRBJ2-3, and 11 bases in between align with TRBD2. From cysteine to phenylalanine, the CDR3 is 16 amino acids long. Left in the record is the CDR3 DNA by itself, 48 bases read in frame from the first base. As encoded in the germline V gene, CDR1 is ENHRY while CDR2 is SYGVKD. From V the trimming removes 8 bases and from J it removes 4 bases, while the gene matches leave 11 bases of the junction unaccounted for.